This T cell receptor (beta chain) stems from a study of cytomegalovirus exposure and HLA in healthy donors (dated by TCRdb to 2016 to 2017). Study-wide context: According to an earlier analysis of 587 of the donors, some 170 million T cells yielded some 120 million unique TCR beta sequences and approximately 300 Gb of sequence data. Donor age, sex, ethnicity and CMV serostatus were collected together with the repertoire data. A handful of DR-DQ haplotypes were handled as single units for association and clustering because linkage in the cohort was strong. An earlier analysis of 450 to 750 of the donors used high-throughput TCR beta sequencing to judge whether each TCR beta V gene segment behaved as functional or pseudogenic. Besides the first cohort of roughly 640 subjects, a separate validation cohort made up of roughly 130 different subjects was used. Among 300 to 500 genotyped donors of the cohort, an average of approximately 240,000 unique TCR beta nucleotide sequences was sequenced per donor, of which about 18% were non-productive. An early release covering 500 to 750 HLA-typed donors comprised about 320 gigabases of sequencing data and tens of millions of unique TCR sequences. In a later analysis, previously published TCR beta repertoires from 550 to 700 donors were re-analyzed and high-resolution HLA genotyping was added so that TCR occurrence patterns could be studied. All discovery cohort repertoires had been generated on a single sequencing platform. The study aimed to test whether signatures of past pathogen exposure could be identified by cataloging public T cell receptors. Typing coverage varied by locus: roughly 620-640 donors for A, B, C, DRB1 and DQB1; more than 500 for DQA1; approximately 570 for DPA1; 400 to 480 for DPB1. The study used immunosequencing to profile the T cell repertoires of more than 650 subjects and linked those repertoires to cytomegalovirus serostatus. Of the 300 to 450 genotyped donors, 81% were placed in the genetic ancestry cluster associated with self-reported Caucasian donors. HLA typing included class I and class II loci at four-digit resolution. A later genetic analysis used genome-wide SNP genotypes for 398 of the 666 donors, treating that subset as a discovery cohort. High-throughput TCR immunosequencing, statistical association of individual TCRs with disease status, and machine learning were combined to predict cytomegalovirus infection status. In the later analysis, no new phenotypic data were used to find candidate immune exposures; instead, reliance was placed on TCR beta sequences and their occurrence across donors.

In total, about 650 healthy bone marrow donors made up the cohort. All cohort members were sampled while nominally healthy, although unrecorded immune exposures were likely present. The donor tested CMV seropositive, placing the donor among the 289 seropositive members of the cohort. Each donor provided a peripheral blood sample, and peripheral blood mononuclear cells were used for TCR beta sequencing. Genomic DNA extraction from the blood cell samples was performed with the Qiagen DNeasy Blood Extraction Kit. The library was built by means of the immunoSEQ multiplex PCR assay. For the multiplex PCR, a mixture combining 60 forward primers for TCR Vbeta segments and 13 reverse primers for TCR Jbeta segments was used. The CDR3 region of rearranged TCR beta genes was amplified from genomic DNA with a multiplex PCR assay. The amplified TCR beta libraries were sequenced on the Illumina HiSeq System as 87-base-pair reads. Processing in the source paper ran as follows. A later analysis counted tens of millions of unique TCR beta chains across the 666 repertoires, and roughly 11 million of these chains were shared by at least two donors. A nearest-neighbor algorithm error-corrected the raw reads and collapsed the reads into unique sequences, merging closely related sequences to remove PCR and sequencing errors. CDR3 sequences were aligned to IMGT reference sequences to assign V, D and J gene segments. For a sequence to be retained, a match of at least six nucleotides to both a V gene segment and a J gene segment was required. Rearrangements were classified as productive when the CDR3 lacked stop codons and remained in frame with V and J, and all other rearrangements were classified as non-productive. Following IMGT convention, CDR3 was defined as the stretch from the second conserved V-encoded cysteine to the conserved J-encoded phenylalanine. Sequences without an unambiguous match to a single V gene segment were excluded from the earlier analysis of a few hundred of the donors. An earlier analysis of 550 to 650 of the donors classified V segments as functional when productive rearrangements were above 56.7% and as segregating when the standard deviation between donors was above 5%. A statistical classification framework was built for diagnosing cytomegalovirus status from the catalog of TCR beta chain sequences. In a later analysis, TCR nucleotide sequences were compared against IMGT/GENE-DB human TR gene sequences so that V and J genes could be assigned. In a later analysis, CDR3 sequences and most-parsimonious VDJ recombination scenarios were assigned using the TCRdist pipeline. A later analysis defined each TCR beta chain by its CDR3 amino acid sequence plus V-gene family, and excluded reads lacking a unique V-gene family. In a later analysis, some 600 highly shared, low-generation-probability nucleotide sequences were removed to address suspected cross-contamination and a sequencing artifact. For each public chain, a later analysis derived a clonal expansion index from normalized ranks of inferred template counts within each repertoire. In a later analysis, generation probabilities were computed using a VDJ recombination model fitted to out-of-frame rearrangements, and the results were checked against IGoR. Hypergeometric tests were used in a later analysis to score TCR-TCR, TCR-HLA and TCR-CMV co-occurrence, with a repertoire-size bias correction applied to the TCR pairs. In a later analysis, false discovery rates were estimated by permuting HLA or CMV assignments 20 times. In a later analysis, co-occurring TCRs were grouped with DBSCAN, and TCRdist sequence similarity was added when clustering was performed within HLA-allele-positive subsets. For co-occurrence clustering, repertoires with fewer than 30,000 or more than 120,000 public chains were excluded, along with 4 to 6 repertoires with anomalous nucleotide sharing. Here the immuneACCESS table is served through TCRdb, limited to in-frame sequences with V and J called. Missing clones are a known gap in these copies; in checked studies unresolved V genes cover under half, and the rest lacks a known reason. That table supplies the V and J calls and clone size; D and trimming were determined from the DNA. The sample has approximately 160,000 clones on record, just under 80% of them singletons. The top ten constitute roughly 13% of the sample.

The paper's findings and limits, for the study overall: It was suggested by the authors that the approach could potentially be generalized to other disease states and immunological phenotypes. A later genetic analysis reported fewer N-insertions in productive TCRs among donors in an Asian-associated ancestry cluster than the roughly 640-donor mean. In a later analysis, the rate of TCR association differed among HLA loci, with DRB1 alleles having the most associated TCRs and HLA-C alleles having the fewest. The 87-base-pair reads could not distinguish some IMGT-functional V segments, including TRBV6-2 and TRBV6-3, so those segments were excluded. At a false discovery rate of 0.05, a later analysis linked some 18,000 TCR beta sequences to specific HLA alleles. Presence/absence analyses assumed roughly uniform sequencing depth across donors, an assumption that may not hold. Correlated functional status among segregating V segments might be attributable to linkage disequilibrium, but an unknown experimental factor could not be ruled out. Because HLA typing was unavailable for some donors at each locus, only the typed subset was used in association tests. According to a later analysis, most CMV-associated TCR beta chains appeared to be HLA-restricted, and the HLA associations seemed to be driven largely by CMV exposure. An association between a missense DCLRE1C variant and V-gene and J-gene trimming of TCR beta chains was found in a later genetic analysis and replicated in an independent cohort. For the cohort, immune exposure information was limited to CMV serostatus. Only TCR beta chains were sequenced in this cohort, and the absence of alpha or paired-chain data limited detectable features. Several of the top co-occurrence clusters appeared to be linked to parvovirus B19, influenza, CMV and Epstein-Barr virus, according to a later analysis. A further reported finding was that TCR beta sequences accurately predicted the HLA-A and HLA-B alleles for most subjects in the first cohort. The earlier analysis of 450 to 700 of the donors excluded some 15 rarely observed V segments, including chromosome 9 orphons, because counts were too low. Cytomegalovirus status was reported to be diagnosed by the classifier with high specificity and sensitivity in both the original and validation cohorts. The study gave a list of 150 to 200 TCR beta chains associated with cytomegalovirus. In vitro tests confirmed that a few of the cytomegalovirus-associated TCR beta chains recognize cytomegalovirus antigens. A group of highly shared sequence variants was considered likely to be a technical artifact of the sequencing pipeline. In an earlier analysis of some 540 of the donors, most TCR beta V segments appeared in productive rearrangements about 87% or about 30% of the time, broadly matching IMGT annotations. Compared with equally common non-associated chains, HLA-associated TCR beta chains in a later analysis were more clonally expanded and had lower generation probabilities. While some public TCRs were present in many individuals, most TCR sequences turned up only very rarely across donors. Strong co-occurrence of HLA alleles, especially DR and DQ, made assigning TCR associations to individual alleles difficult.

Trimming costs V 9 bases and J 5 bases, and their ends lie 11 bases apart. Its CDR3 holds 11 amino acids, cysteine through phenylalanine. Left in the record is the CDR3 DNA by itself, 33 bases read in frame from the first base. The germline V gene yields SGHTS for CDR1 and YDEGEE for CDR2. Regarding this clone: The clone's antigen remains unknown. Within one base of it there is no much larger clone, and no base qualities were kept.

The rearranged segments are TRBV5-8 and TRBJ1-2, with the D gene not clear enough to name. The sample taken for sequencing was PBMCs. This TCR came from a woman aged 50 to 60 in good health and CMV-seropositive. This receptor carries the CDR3 CATPGLYGYTF. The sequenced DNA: TGTGCCACCCCGGGTCTTTATGGCTACACCTTC.